Detailed here is one TCR beta chain. In this sample, this clonotype turned up many times. Its antigen is still unknown. Base qualities are not at hand, and no much larger clone is one base apart. Libraries came from RACE. Reads for this sample came from a NextSeq 500. During library preparation, unique molecular identifiers were attached to individual cDNA molecules so that TCRs could be counted quantitatively and reproducibly. For every blood RNA sample, sequencing covered both the TCR alpha and TCR beta chains. Processing in the source paper ran as follows. The median number of TCRs per sample was 95,638, ranging from 23,224 to 690,600. V, J and CDR3 annotation of the TCR reads was carried out using the Decombinator software suite. To make PS versus PT1 abundance plots, every sample was subsampled to the same number of TCRs (28,000). Expanded TCRs were defined as absent before sensitization and observed at least eight times at the 2-week time point. TCRdb applied fastp at Q25 and MiXCR to the public reads, then kept only in-frame beta chains. All rows with the same CDR3 protein become a single entry with the most common DNA and genes. None of the V and J calls come from the authors' own analysis; TCRdb made them. Counted in this sample were 79,000 or so distinct CDR3 sequences; over 9% of them appeared once. Of the sample, about 1.3% is held by the ten largest clones.

The sample's time point, from its label and the paper: patch test 1, 2 weeks after DPC sensitization. The sample's treatment or condition, from its label and the paper: therapeutic diphenylcyclopropenone sensitization with weekly scalp DPC. At each patch-test visit, blood was drawn before the patch test was applied. Patients were considered eligible if aged 18 to 70, diagnosed with alopecia and deemed suitable for DPC therapy, and patients were excluded if pregnant. Unfractionated whole blood was collected in Tempus Blood RNA tubes, and total RNA was extracted from that blood. The data were obtained in a study of human T cells and chemical hapten exposure (dated by TCRdb to about 2021). For the wider study: For sensitization, 2% DPC in acetone was applied to a roughly 2 cm by roughly 2 cm area of upper inner arm skin. Throughout the approximately 26-week study period, patients were also given weekly therapeutic DPC doses on the scalp. Patch testing on the upper back used Finn chambers containing 0.01% DPC, with scoring done after 6 days according to International Contact Dermatitis Research Group standards. Alopecia areata with under or over 50% scalp involvement, alopecia totalis and alopecia universalis were represented in the patient cohort, which was mostly female. Libraries were pooled for sequencing, and per-sample TCR yields varied mainly because of small differences in library volumes within the pool. In alopecia patients, the study followed how the peripheral blood TCR repertoire changed in vivo over primary and secondary sensitization to diphenylcyclopropenone (DPC), a hapten. Blood was sampled from patients pre-sensitization (week 0) and at 2, 6 and about 24 weeks after DPC sensitization. Blood for TCR sequencing was provided by twenty-nine alopecia patients at one to four time points (pre-sensitization, 2, 6 and 24 weeks).

The CDR3 runs 15 residues from the cysteine to the phenylalanine. The sequence is cut down to CDR3 DNA, 45 bases in frame from base 1. CDR1 and CDR2 (SQVTM, ANQGSEA) derive from the germline V gene. V sheds 8 bases and J sheds 0 bases, leaving 19 bases between their ends. Results the study describes overall, beyond this receptor: Repeated subsampling changed both the strength of the expansion versus patch-test correlation and the threshold at which that correlation became significant. A positive correlation was found between the number of PT1 expanded TCRs and patch test score, with significance reached at thresholds 8, 16 and 32 but not 4. DPC sensitization did not change the number of TCRs with a frequency above 1 in 1000, and there was no evidence of changes in global repertoire structure. Alopecia, a presumed autoimmune disease, was present in all patients, so the immune response of the patients might differ from that of healthy individuals. Expanded TCRs formed significantly more large CDR3 similarity clusters than pre-sensitization or healthy control sets, consistent with antigen-driven responses.

The source material was whole blood, sampled in connection with sensitization to the hapten diphenylcyclopropenone (DPC). The chain uses TRBV29-1 and TRBJ2-5; the D segment is perhaps TRBD1 or TRBD2, each sharing 6 matched bases. The clonotype comes from a woman aged 45-65 years with alopecia areata. Some clones in this sample may be carry-over from other donors' samples. The nucleotides are TGCAGCCCCGGAGATGAGGGGGGATACCAAGAGACCCAGTACTTC. Translated, this is CSPGDEGGYQETQYF.